The 3 T cell receptor beta chains below all came from one sample that was sequenced in a study of regulatory T cells in long-lasting Graves disease. The authors built TCR beta libraries using iRepertoire HTBI primers and Arm-PCR of CDR3 regions. TCRdb recomputed calls from the multiplex PCR reads with MiXCR, one row per CDR3 protein. The sample lists some 250,000 distinct CDR3 sequences, around 18% occurring once. Time point in this sample: newly diagnosed GD, antithyroid drugs for less than 3 months. Preparation of the TCR library used RNA extracted from PBMCs. This same sample was also taken into another study, of T cells in Graves' hyperthyroidism and ophthalmopathy.

Sequenced here: peripheral blood mononuclear cells (PBMCs), sampled at new diagnosis, from a patient treated with antithyroid drugs. These TCRs come from a woman in her twenties or thirties with Graves disease.

The chain is built from TRBV2 and TRBJ2-4, with TRBD1 matching over 8 bases. CDR3 length: 18 amino acids. The V gene's germline CDR1 is SNHLY and CDR2 FYNNEI. V was clipped by 6 bases and J by 0 bases; unmatched bases: 13. CDR3 bases: TGTGCCAGCAGCACCGGACAGGGTGGCGGGATAGCCAAAAACATTCAGTACTTC. Its protein is CASSTGQGGGIAKNIQYF.

This clonotype came up many times. The chain links TRBV2 to TRBJ1-3; weak D call: TRBD1 (6 bases). Germline values: CDR1 SNHLY, CDR2 FYNNEI. This CDR3 spans 15 amino acids. Trimming took off 10 bases at V and 0 bases at J, with 16 bases between the two ends. In nucleotides, the CDR3 is TGTGCCACTGGACAGTCTTACCCCTCTGGAAACACCATATATTTT. Residues: CATGQSYPSGNTIYF.

This clonotype was seen repeatedly, ten times or more. This chain links TRBV5-1 with TRBJ2-1; either TRBD1 or TRBD2 may fit D (8 bases each). This CDR3 region has 15 residues. With 2 bases removed from V and 6 bases from J, the gap between germline ends came to 15 bases. CDR1 and CDR2 from the germline V gene are SGHRS and YFSETQ. The CDR3, as DNA: TGCGCCAGCAGCTTTGACAGGGGACTAGGCAATGAGCAGTTCTTC. Its translation is CASSFDRGLGNEQFF.